A single sample gave rise to the 8 T cell receptor beta chains below, sequenced in a study of blood T cell repertoires in COVID-19. The table came from immunoSEQ multiplex PCR; TCRdb's copy has only in-frame clones and leaves some out. The sample comprises tens of thousands of clones, 90% of which are singletons, and roughly 12% rests with the top ten. Material for sequencing was peripheral blood. The receptors stem from a man between 70 and 80 years old with acute or convalescent COVID-19.

The CDR3 nucleotides read TGTGCCAGCAGCTTGGCTGTTGGCGGGAGTCCAGGAGAGACCCAGTACTTC. Translated: CASSLAVGGSPGETQYF. This sequence joins TRBV7-6 and TRBJ2-5, with 7 bases matching TRBD2. Trimming took 3 bases from V and 4 from J; bases not matched to a gene: 14. Per germline, CDR1 SGHVS and CDR2 FNYEAQ. The CDR3 is made up of 17 amino acids. Drawing the rest from reference TRBV7-6 and TRBJ2-5, the complete variable domain is GAGVSQSPRYKVTKRGQDVALRCDPISGHVSLYWYRQALGQGPEFLTYFNYEAQQDKSGLPNDRFSAERPEGSISTLTIQRTEQRDSAMYRCASSLAVGGSPGETQYFGPGTRLLVL.

The chain couples TRBV28 to TRBJ2-3; 9 bases are shared with TRBD2. Germline assignment: CDR1 MDHEN and CDR2 SYDVKM. The CDR3 runs to 15 residues. With 5 bases clipped from V and 1 base from J, the junction kept 4 bases outside the gene matches. CDR3 DNA sequence: TGTGCCAGCAGTGAAGCGGGAGGACGCACAGATACGCAGTATTTT. Its protein product is CASSEAGGRTDTQYF.

The chain has TRBV6-5 and TRBJ2-7; D possibly corresponds to TRBD2 (6 bases). Per germline, CDR1 MNHEY and CDR2 SVGAGI. Trimming took 4 bases from V and 2 from J, leaving 15 bases between them. This CDR3 region has 15 residues. This chain's CDR3 is CASSSPGTGAYEQYF. The CDR3 DNA is TGTGCCAGCAGTTCCCCCGGGACTGGAGCCTACGAGCAGTACTTC.

This rearrangement joins TRBV18 to TRBJ2-5; TRBD1 matches 7 bases. Trimming cost V 2 bases and J 5 bases; bases outside gene matches: 8. The CDR3 is made up of 15 amino acids. Germline V lookup: CDR1 KGHSH, CDR2 LQKENI. The CDR3 is CASSPSDRKQETQYF. The CDR3 DNA is TGTGCCAGCTCACCATCGGACAGGAAACAGGAGACCCAGTACTTC.

The genes are TRBV3-1 (or the pseudogene TRBV3-2) and TRBJ2-3, with D possibly TRBD2 on 5 matching bases. Trimming left V 0 bases short and J 3 bases short, with 13 bases between. The CDR3 totals 16 residues. The V gene's germline CDR1 is LGHDT and CDR2 YNNKEL (reference sequence). CDR3 sequence (DNA): TGTGCCAGCAGCCAAGACTCTGGGCTAGCAACAGATACGCAGTATTTT. Amino acids: CASSQDSGLATDTQYF.

This sequence joins TRBV5-6 and TRBJ1-1; D not resolved. The CDR3 sequence is 14 residues long. From germline, CDR1 is SGHDT and CDR2 YYEEEE. V dropped 2 bases and J dropped 1 base, with 9 bases sitting between them. CDR3: CASSLEGWNTEAFF. DNA for the CDR3: TGTGCCAGCAGCTTAGAGGGCTGGAACACTGAAGCTTTCTTT.

The CDR3 here is CASSSGLAGTMEQFF. The CDR3, as DNA: TGTGCCAGCAGCTCGGGACTAGCGGGGACCATGGAGCAGTTCTTC. V gene TRBV4-2 combines with J gene TRBJ2-1, with 13 bases that match TRBD2. This CDR3 comprises 15 residues. CDR1 LGHNA and CDR2 YNFKEQ come from the germline V gene. V dropped 5 bases and J dropped 10; count of bases not matched to a gene: 8.

This rearrangement joins TRBV10-3 to TRBJ2-3; 7 bases agree with TRBD2. With 6 bases clipped from V and 0 bases from J, the junction kept 12 bases outside the gene matches. The CDR3 totals 17 residues. CDR1 and CDR2 from the germline V gene are ENHRY and SYGVKD. This chain's CDR3 is CAISESSGGTSTDTQYF. As DNA, the CDR3 is TGTGCCATCAGCGAATCGTCGGGAGGTACAAGCACAGATACGCAGTATTTT.